This T cell receptor beta chain was captured in a study of blood T cell repertoires in COVID-19. Whole-study context: The samples span acute and convalescent COVID-19 from the United States, Italy and Spain.

Libraries were prepared by immunoSEQ multiplex PCR; TCRdb keeps only in-frame clonotypes and omits some of them. The sample includes approximately 100,000 clones, just over 90% of them seen just once. This clonotype was sampled from a man aged 60-69 years with acute or convalescent COVID-19. Sample: peripheral blood.

The CDR3 is CASSLLAASTDTQYF. The DNA for the CDR3 is TGTGCCAGCAGTCTACTAGCGGCTAGCACAGATACGCAGTATTTT. The chain employs TRBV2 and TRBJ2-3; 8 bases map to TRBD2. The germline V gene has CDR1 SNHLY and CDR2 FYNNEI. V shed 5 bases and J 0 bases; nucleotides not matched to a gene: 4. CDR3 length: 15 amino acids. The whole variable domain, remainder taken from reference TRBV2 and TRBJ2-3, is EPEVTQTPSHQVTQMGQEVILRCVPISNHLYFYWYRQILGQKVEFLVSFYNNEISEKSEIFDDQFSVERPDGSNFTLKIRSTKLEDSAMYFCASSLLAASTDTQYFGPGTRLTVL.